The following is a T cell receptor beta chain sequence with its context. Its antigen is as yet unknown. Per the authors' pipeline: ImmunoSEQ supplied junction-only sequences lacking quality scores, so filtering was different. The protocol was immunoSEQ multiplex PCR, while the TCRdb copy is restricted to in-frame clones and leaves out a portion. The V and J calls and clone size are taken from that table; D and trimming were inferred from the DNA. The sample records 800,000 to 1,200,000 clones, about 84% being singletons. CDR1 and CDR2 (germline): MNHEY, SMNVEV (reference sequence). Trimming cost V 0 bases and J 5 bases, with 19 bases left between them. The CDR3 is made up of 17 amino acids. This sample is drawn from a study of shared clonotypes between healthy human individuals. Study-level background: Per-donor plates numbered three CD4 naive, three CD4 memory, two CD8 naive and one CD8 memory.

Whole-study findings and limits: Across subsets, estimated richness was generally greater for naive than for memory populations. Collection of samples was limited to blood; tissue repertoires likely differ.

V is TRBV27 and J is TRBJ1-2; D may be TRBD1 (5 bases). The TCR originated in a man in his late teens or twenties in good health. Some clones in this sample may be carry-over from other donors' samples. The sample taken for sequencing was memory CD4+ T cells from PBMCs. This sample's subset: CD45RA-negative fraction. The CDR3 is CASSLSATRGGAYGYTF. DNA of the CDR3: TGTGCCAGCAGTTTATCGGCGACCCGGGGGGGAGCATATGGCTACACCTTC.